The 10 T cell receptor beta chains presented below share a single source sample, sequenced in a study of T cell changes during pregnancy in multiple sclerosis. Only in-frame clones appear in the TCRdb table, and some are missing; sequencing was by immunoSEQ multiplex PCR. The sample contains 38,000 or so clones, roughly nine tenths of which appear only once. Source: CD8+ T cells from peripheral blood mononuclear cells, taken before pregnancy. The source of these receptors is a female donor with multiple sclerosis, enrolled in a pregnancy study.

V usage is TRBV5-1 and J usage is TRBJ2-1, with TRBD2 identical over 7 bases. Germline V CDR1 and CDR2: SGHRS, YFSETQ. Unmatched junction bases numbered 11, after V lost 1 base and J lost 10 bases. The CDR3 contains 15 residues. CDR3 amino acids: CASSLREDGRGEQFF. CDR3 coding DNA: TGCGCCAGCAGCTTGCGGGAGGATGGTCGCGGAGAGCAGTTCTTC. Full variable domain (remainder filled in from reference TRBV5-1 and TRBJ2-1): KAGVTQTPRYLIKTRGQQVTLSCSPISGHRSVSWYQQTPGQGLQFLFEYFSETQRNKGNFPGRFSGRQFSNSRSEMNVSTLELGDSALYLCASSLREDGRGEQFFGPGTRLTVL.

The chain has TRBV11-2 and TRBJ2-7; 7 bases are shared with TRBD2. Germline V gene lookup returns CDR1 SGHAT and CDR2 FQNNGV. This CDR3 is 14 amino acids long. V was clipped by 6 bases and J by 1 base; unmatched bases: 6. The CDR3 nucleotides are TGTGCCAGCAGGGGGGGGGAGGTATCCTACGAGCAGTACTTC. This sequence encodes CASRGGEVSYEQYF.

The chain carries TRBV9 and TRBJ2-1, with 11 bases lining up with TRBD2. This CDR3 has 16 residues. Trimming removed 0 bases from V and 5 bases from J; junction bases left unmatched: 4. Germline CDR1 and CDR2: SGDLS and YYNGEE. The CDR3 region is CASSVELAGANNEQFF. The CDR3 DNA sequence: TGTGCCAGCAGCGTAGAACTAGCGGGAGCCAACAATGAGCAGTTCTTC.

This clone was detected only once. The CDR3 loop is CASSTPLTGGEQYF. In nucleotides, the CDR3 is TGTGCCAGCAGTACCCCGCTCACAGGGGGCGAGCAGTACTTC. The rearrangement links TRBV28 to TRBJ2-7; 8 nucleotides line up with TRBD1. CDR3 length equals 14 residues. J was trimmed by 6 bases and V by 5 bases; bases with no gene match: 9. CDR1 is MDHEN and CDR2 is SYDVKM in the germline V gene.

The rearrangement uses TRBV28 and TRBJ2-7, with 9 bases fitting TRBD1. With V trimmed by 5 bases and J by 0 bases, 8 bases remained unmatched. This CDR3 has 16 amino acids. In germline, CDR1 is MDHEN, CDR2 SYDVKM. The CDR3 region has the DNA TGTGCCAGCAGTCCCAACCCGACAGGGGGCTCCTACGAGCAGTACTTC. This translates into CASSPNPTGGSYEQYF. The full variable domain, rest sourced from reference TRBV28 and TRBJ2-7, is DVKVTQSSRYLVKRTGEKVFLECVQDMDHENMFWYRQDPGLGLRLIYFSYDVKMKEKGDIPEGYSVSREKKERFSLILESASTNQTSMYLCASSPNPTGGSYEQYFGPGTRLTVT.

On this clone itself: At one end, the junction sequence differs from germline, possibly due to a read error. The chain links TRBV7-9 to TRBJ2-6; weak D call: TRBD2 (6 bases). The CDR3 extends over 12 amino acids. Germline assignment: CDR1 SEHNR and CDR2 FQNEAQ (reference sequence). The chain's CDR3 is CASSLGGTPQAF. The CDR3 DNA sequence: TGTGCCAGCAGCTTAGGCGGGACCCCCCAGGCTTTC.

The CDR3 region has the DNA TGTGCCAGCAGCGTTGGACAGGGTGGCTACGAGCAGTACTTC. It translates to CASSVGQGGYEQYF. The rearrangement uses TRBV9 and TRBJ2-7; 8 nucleotides line up with TRBD1. V was clipped by 2 bases and J by 3 bases; unmatched bases: 4. The CDR3 consists of 14 residues. CDR1 SGDLS and CDR2 YYNGEE come from the germline V gene.

The J gene is TRBJ1-5, the V gene TRBV28; TRBD1 is a possible D gene (6 bases). The CDR3 has 16 amino acids. The germline V gene encodes CDR1 MDHEN and CDR2 SYDVKM. V was shortened by 6 bases and J by 4 bases, with 19 bases between the two germline ends. The CDR3: CASSRPVDRSNQPQHF. CDR3 bases: TGTGCCAGCAGCAGACCCGTGGACAGAAGTAATCAGCCCCAGCATTTT. Full variable domain (outside the CDR3, taken from reference TRBV28 and TRBJ1-5): DVKVTQSSRYLVKRTGEKVFLECVQDMDHENMFWYRQDPGLGLRLIYFSYDVKMKEKGDIPEGYSVSREKKERFSLILESASTNQTSMYLCASSRPVDRSNQPQHFGDGTRLSIL.

This sequence joins TRBV19 and TRBJ2-3; the match to TRBD1 covers 10 bases. Trimming removed 7 bases from V and 1 base from J; junction bases left unmatched: 5. The V gene's germline CDR1 is LNHDA and CDR2 SQIVND (reference sequence). This CDR3 comprises 15 residues. The CDR3 nucleotides are TGTGCCAGTAAAACCGGGACAGGGGGCACAGATACGCAGTATTTT. This translates into CASKTGTGGTDTQYF. Full variable domain (outside the CDR3, taken from reference TRBV19 and TRBJ2-3): DGGITQSPKYLFRKEGQNVTLSCEQNLNHDAMYWYRQDPGQGLRLIYYSQIVNDFQKGDIAEGYSVSREKKESFPLTVTSAQKNPTAFYLCASKTGTGGTDTQYFGPGTRLTVL.

Worth noting for this clone: An end of the junction differs from the germline gene, which may be a read error. The rearrangement uses TRBV7-6 and TRBJ2-2, with TRBD2 matching over 11 bases. The CDR3 covers 15 residues. CDR1 SGHVS and CDR2 FNYEAQ come from the germline V gene. The CDR3 sequence: CASSLTSGNPGELFF. The CDR3 DNA reads as TGTGCCAGCAGCTTGACTAGCGGGAACCCCGGGGAGCTGTTTTTT.